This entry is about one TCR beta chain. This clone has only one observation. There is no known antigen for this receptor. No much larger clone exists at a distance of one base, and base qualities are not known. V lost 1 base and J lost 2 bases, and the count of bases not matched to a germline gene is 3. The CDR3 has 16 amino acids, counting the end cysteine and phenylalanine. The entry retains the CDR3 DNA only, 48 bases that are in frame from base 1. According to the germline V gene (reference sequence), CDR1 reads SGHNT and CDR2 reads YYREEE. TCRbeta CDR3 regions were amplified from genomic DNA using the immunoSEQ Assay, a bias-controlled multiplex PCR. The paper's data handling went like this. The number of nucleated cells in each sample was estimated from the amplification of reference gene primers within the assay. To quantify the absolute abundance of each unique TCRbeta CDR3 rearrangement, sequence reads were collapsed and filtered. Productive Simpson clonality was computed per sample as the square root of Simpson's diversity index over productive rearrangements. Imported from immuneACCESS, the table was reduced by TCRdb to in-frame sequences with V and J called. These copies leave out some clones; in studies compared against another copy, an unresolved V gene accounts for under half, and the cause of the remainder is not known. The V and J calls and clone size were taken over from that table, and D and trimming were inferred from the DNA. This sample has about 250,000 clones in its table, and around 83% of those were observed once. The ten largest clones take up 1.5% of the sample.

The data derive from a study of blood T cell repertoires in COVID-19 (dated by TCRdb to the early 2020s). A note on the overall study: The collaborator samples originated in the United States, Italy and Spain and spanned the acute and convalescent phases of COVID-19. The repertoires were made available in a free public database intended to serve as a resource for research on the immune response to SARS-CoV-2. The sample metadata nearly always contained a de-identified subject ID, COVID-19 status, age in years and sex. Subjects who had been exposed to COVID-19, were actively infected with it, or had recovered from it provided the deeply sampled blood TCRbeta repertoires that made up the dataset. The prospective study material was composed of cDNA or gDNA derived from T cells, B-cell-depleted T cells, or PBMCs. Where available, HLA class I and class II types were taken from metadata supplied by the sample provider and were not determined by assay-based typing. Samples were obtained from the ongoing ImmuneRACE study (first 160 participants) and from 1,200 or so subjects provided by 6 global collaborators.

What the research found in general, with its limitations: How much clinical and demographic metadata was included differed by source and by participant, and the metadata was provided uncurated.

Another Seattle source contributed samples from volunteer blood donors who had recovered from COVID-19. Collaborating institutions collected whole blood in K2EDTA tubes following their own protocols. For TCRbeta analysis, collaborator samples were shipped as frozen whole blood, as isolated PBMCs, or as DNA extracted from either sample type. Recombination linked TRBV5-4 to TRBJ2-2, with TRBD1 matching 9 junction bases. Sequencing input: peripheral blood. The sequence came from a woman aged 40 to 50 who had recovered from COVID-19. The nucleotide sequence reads TGTGCCAGCAGCTTGATGACAGGGGGTAACACCGGGGAGCTGTTTTTT. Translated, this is CASSLMTGGNTGELFF.